These T cell receptor beta chains were read from a single sample in a study of blood T cell repertoires in COVID-19. The data were produced by immunoSEQ multiplex PCR, yet TCRdb's version contains in-frame clones alone and is incomplete. The sample holds 200,000 to 250,000 clones, more than 85% seen once. The sequenced sample consisted of peripheral blood. These receptors originate from a man between 60 and 75 years old with COVID-19, enrolled during active disease. Each CDR3 is given with its conserved first and last residue. A D gene is named only where the DNA matches it firmly. The size of a clone is reported for some rows only, either as once, few or many, or as a class for expanded clones.

cdr3_aa cdr3_nt d_call v_call cdr3_length clone_size j_call
CASSQAQVGPDTQYF TGCGCCAGCAGCCAAGCTCAGGTGGGCCCAGATACGCAGTATTTT . TRBV4-3 15 once TRBJ2-3
CASCRTGDQPQHF TGTGCCAGCTGCAGGACAGGGGACCAGCCCCAGCATTTT TRBD1 TRBV6-5 13 . TRBJ1-5
CASSSLAGGSYNEQFF TGTGCCAGCAGTTCCCTAGCAGGGGGTTCCTACAATGAGCAGTTCTTC TRBD1 TRBV27 16 once TRBJ2-1
CASSIQGVGVTEAFF TGTGCCAGCAGTATACAGGGTGTTGGGGTCACTGAAGCTTTCTTT . TRBV27 15 . TRBJ1-1
CASSLGSTEAFF TGTGCCAGCAGCTTAGGGTCGACAGAAGCTTTCTTT . TRBV7-9 12 . TRBJ1-1
CASSYAAGGYEQYF TGTGCCAGCAGTTACGCGGCAGGGGGCTACGAGCAGTACTTC TRBD1 TRBV6-5 14 . TRBJ2-7
CASSLGAATTGPINYGYTF TGTGCCAGCAGCTTAGGGGCAGCAACAACAGGGCCCATCAACTATGGCTACACCTTC . TRBV7-9 19 . TRBJ1-2
CASSIELGFPQHF TGTGCCAGTAGTATTGAACTAGGATTTCCCCAGCATTTT . TRBV19 13 medium-sized TRBJ1-5
CASSSELWNTIYF TGTGCCAGCAGCTCCGAGTTGTGGAACACCATATATTTT . TRBV7-9 13 . TRBJ1-3
CASGSGTSNTEAFF TGTGCCAGCGGATCCGGGACATCGAACACTGAAGCTTTCTTT . TRBV7-9 14 . TRBJ1-1
CASSARDRGLYEQYF TGTGCCAGCAGCGCCCGGGACAGGGGGTTATACGAGCAGTACTTC TRBD1 TRBV9 15 . TRBJ2-7
CASSPGLALTGELFF TGTGCCAGCTCACCGGGACTAGCCCTGACCGGGGAGCTGTTTTTT TRBD2 TRBV18 15 . TRBJ2-2
CASSGQGTSGNTIYF TGTGCCAGCAGTGGACAGGGTACCTCTGGAAACACCATATATTTT TRBD1 TRBV25-1 15 . TRBJ1-3
CASSQGGTGSADTQYF TGTGCCAGCAGCCAAGGGGGGACAGGGTCGGCAGATACGCAGTATTTT TRBD1 TRBV4-2 16 . TRBJ2-3
CASSLVAGPANTGELFF TGTGCCAGCAGCTTAGTCGCGGGTCCTGCGAACACCGGGGAGCTGTTTTTT . TRBV7-9 17 . TRBJ2-2
CASQTVPQETQYF TGTGCCAGCCAAACAGTTCCTCAAGAGACCCAGTACTTC . TRBV7-9 13 once TRBJ2-5
CASTLYLTFTEAFF TGTGCCAGTACCCTCTATCTGACATTCACTGAAGCTTTCTTT . TRBV19 14 . TRBJ1-1
CASSLDRVYYGYTF TGTGCCAGCAGCTTAGATCGGGTCTACTATGGCTACACCTTC . TRBV11-2 14 . TRBJ1-2
CASSFWGGGGDTQYF TGTGCCAGCAGTTTTTGGGGCGGGGGTGGTGATACGCAGTATTTT TRBD2 TRBV28 15 . TRBJ2-3
CASSLPRGKLFF TGTGCCAGCAGCCTCCCTAGAGGGAAACTGTTTTTT . TRBV3-1/TRBV3-2 12 . TRBJ1-4
CASSPFQGGNTEAFF TGCGCCAGCAGCCCATTTCAAGGGGGGAACACTGAAGCTTTCTTT . TRBV4-1 15 . TRBJ1-1
CASSQEGTSGAGETQYF TGTGCCAGCAGCCAAGAAGGAACTAGCGGGGCGGGAGAGACCCAGTACTTC TRBD2 TRBV4-2 17 . TRBJ2-5
CASSRRQGASSPLHF TGTGCCAGCAGCCGAAGACAGGGGGCAAGTTCACCCCTCCACTTT TRBD1 TRBV3-1/TRBV3-2 15 once TRBJ1-6
CASSPYEGSNSPLHF TGTGCCAGCTCACCATATGAGGGTAGCAATTCACCCCTCCACTTT . TRBV18 15 . TRBJ1-6
CASSLGGVAGGPNNEQFF TGTGCCAGCAGTTTAGGGGGAGTAGCGGGAGGGCCAAACAATGAGCAGTTCTTC TRBD2 TRBV28 18 . TRBJ2-1
CASSFELASPYF TGTGCCAGCAGCTTTGAACTAGCTTCGCCGTATTTT . TRBV5-6 12 . TRBJ2-3
CASRPLMNTEAFF TGTGCCAGCAGGCCCCTAATGAACACTGAAGCTTTCTTT . TRBV28 13 . TRBJ1-1
CASRWTSRETQYF TGTGCCAGCAGATGGACTAGCAGGGAGACCCAGTACTTC TRBD2 TRBV6-5 13 . TRBJ2-5
CAWSVRRGAGGLETQYF TGTGCCTGGAGTGTACGGCGAGGGGCGGGAGGGTTAGAGACCCAGTACTTC TRBD2 TRBV30 17 . TRBJ2-5
CASSVLEAKTNYGYTF TGTGCCAGCAGCGTACTGGAGGCCAAAACTAACTATGGCTACACCTTC . TRBV5-8 16 . TRBJ1-2
CASTPAGSYEQYF TGTGCCAGTACGCCCGCCGGCTCCTACGAGCAGTACTTC . TRBV7-6 13 . TRBJ2-7
CASSQRLAGAFDEQFF TGTGCCAGCAGCCAAAGACTAGCGGGAGCTTTTGATGAGCAGTTCTTC TRBD2 TRBV3-1/TRBV3-2 16 . TRBJ2-1
CASSPRPIAGGTGELFF TGTGCCAGCAGCCCAAGACCTATAGCGGGAGGGACCGGGGAGCTGTTTTTT TRBD2 TRBV4-2 17 . TRBJ2-2
CASSLTGTGDGYTF TGTGCCAGCAGCTTGACCGGGACAGGGGATGGCTACACCTTC TRBD1 TRBV5-5 14 . TRBJ1-2
CASSDWDRGVAFF TGTGCCAGCAGCGATTGGGACAGGGGAGTGGCTTTCTTT TRBD1 TRBV2 13 . TRBJ1-1
CASSPSRSYNEQFF TGTGCCAGCAGTCCTAGTAGGTCCTACAATGAGCAGTTCTTC . TRBV2 14 few TRBJ2-1
CATSRGGLAGFNTGELFF TGTGCCACCAGCAGAGGAGGACTAGCGGGATTCAACACCGGGGAGCTGTTTTTT TRBD2 TRBV15 18 . TRBJ2-2
CASSLGPSGGITDTQYF TGTGCCAGCAGCTTAGGTCCTAGCGGGGGGATCACAGATACGCAGTATTTT TRBD2 TRBV7-3 17 . TRBJ2-3
CAISLGQSNSPLHF TGTGCCATCAGTTTGGGGCAGTCGAATTCACCCCTCCACTTT . TRBV10-3 14 . TRBJ1-6
CASSPAPAYNEQFF TGTGCCAGCTCACCCGCTCCGGCCTACAATGAGCAGTTCTTC . TRBV18 14 . TRBJ2-1
CASSLPGFYGYTF TGTGCCAGCAGCCTGCCCGGGTTCTATGGCTACACCTTC . TRBV28 13 . TRBJ1-2
CASSFGQSYEQYF TGCGCCAGCAGCTTTGGACAAAGCTACGAGCAGTACTTC . TRBV5-1 13 . TRBJ2-7
CSASTGGDNSPLHF TGCAGTGCTAGTACAGGGGGAGATAATTCACCCCTCCACTTT TRBD1 TRBV20-1 14 . TRBJ1-6
CASSLGTGVYEQYF TGTGCCAGCAGCTTAGGGACAGGGGTCTACGAGCAGTACTTC TRBD1 TRBV5-4 14 . TRBJ2-7
CASSQQRYNSPLHF TGTGCCAGCAGCCAACAGCGGTATAATTCACCCCTCCACTTT . TRBV5-4 14 . TRBJ1-6
CATSGGAGINEQFF TGTGCCACCTCGGGGGGGGCAGGGATTAATGAGCAGTTCTTC TRBD2 TRBV19 14 . TRBJ2-1
CASRPGRRGYTF TGTGCCAGCAGGCCAGGGAGGCGAGGCTACACCTTC . TRBV28 12 . TRBJ1-2
CASSMRTGLPSEQYF TGTGCCAGCAGCATGCGGACAGGTCTCCCCTCCGAGCAGTACTTC . TRBV21-1 15 . TRBJ2-7
CASRLGGHSYEQYF TGTGCCAGCAGACTGGGGGGGCACTCCTACGAGCAGTACTTC . TRBV6-6 14 . TRBJ2-7
CASSQGRGTNTEAFF TGCGCCAGCAGCCAAGGACGGGGTACGAACACTGAAGCTTTCTTT . TRBV4-1 15 . TRBJ1-1
CASSLARDSKETQYF TGTGCCAGCAGCTTGGCCCGGGACTCGAAGGAGACCCAGTACTTC . TRBV5-4 15 . TRBJ2-5
CASSQEAGTLSSYNSPLHF TGTGCCAGCAGCCAAGAAGCGGGAACCTTGAGCTCCTATAATTCACCCCTCCACTTT . TRBV4-2 19 . TRBJ1-6
CASSLQQGASSPLHF TGTGCCAGCAGCTTACAACAGGGGGCTAGTTCACCCCTCCACTTT TRBD1 TRBV5-6 15 . TRBJ1-6
CASMANSGNTIYF TGTGCCAGCATGGCAAACTCTGGAAACACCATATATTTT . TRBV12-3/TRBV12-4 13 . TRBJ1-3
CASSLSGVLHEQYF TGTGCCAGCAGCTTGAGCGGGGTTTTACACGAGCAGTACTTC TRBD2 TRBV11-3 14 once TRBJ2-7
CASSATGGTDTQYF TGTGCCAGCAGCGCGACAGGTGGCACAGATACGCAGTATTTT . TRBV14 14 . TRBJ2-3